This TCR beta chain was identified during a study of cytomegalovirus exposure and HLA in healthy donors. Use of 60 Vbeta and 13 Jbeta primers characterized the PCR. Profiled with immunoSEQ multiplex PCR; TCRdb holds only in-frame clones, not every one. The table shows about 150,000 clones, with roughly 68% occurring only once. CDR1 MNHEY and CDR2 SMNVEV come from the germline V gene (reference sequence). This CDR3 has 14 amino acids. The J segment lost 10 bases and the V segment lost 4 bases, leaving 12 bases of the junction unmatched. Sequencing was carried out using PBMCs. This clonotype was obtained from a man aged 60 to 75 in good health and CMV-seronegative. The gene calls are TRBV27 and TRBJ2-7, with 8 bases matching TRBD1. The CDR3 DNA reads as TGTGCCAGCAGTTCACTCTACGACCAGGGGGCCCAGTACTTC. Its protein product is CASSSLYDQGAQYF.